This is a list of T cell receptor beta chains from one sample in a study of blood T cell repertoires in COVID-19. Measured with immunoSEQ multiplex PCR; TCRdb has only the in-frame clones, and not every one. The profile shows roughly 150,000 clones, around 80% of them singletons. Sequencing input: peripheral blood. These receptors came from a woman older than 75 with acute or convalescent COVID-19. CDR3s include the opening cysteine and the closing phenylalanine or tryptophan. The D gene is left open where the match is weak. Clone size is shown for a subset of rows, as once, few, many or a class of expanded clone.

CDR3 protein,CDR3 DNA,D gene,V gene,clone size,J gene
CASSPTDRNYGYTF,TGTGCCAGCAGCCCTACAGACAGAAACTATGGCTACACCTTC,-,TRBV3-1/TRBV3-2,-,TRBJ1-2
CASSFRRDLESSSYNEQFF,TGTGCCAGCAGCTTTAGACGGGATCTAGAGTCGAGCTCCTACAATGAGCAGTTCTTC,-,TRBV7-9,-,TRBJ2-1
CASSAPLGGLAGGRGTDTQYF,TGTGCCAGCAGCGCCCCCCTCGGGGGACTAGCGGGGGGAAGAGGCACAGATACGCAGTATTTT,TRBD2,TRBV13,-,TRBJ2-3
CASSPRGVNGYTF,TGTGCCAGCAGTCCCCGGGGGGTTAATGGCTACACCTTC,-,TRBV2,-,TRBJ1-2
CASSLLQGRTEAFF,TGTGCCAGCAGCTTATTACAGGGGAGGACTGAAGCTTTCTTT,TRBD1,TRBV7-2,-,TRBJ1-1
CASSLSGPYEQYF,TGTGCCAGCAGTTTAAGCGGTCCCTACGAGCAGTACTTC,-,TRBV6-5,-,TRBJ2-7
CSVSGQGEKLFF,TGCAGCGTCTCGGGACAGGGTGAAAAACTGTTTTTT,TRBD1,TRBV29-1,once,TRBJ1-4
CASSIWRGDYGYTF,TGTGCCAGTAGTATCTGGCGGGGGGACTATGGCTACACCTTC,-,TRBV19,-,TRBJ1-2
CASSLQSSSYNSPLHF,TGTGCCAGCAGTTTACAGTCAAGCTCCTATAATTCACCCCTCCACTTT,-,TRBV28,-,TRBJ1-6
CASSLPQGARTYGYTF,TGTGCCAGCAGTTTACCCCAGGGGGCGCGAACCTATGGCTACACCTTC,TRBD1,TRBV28,-,TRBJ1-2
CATSRDPSGTTQETQYF,TGTGCCACCAGCAGAGATCCTAGCGGGACTACCCAAGAGACCCAGTACTTC,TRBD2,TRBV15,-,TRBJ2-5
CASSQRSGVAGELFF,TGCGCCAGCAGCCAAAGATCAGGGGTCGCCGGGGAGCTGTTTTTT,-,TRBV4-3,many,TRBJ2-2
CASSQGQGRYGYTF,TGTGCCAGCAGCCAAGGACAGGGGAGGTATGGCTACACCTTC,TRBD1,TRBV7-8,-,TRBJ1-2
CASSPGPGTEAFF,TGTGCCAGCAGCCCCGGCCCGGGCACTGAAGCTTTCTTT,-,TRBV11-3,-,TRBJ1-1
CASSRIPPGLAGVYEQYF,TGTGCCAGCAGCCGCATTCCACCGGGACTAGCGGGAGTCTACGAGCAGTACTTC,TRBD2,TRBV3-1/TRBV3-2,-,TRBJ2-7
CASSKGDRTQETQYF,TGTGCCAGCAGCAAAGGCGACAGGACCCAAGAGACCCAGTACTTC,-,TRBV21-1,-,TRBJ2-5
CATSQRGPGNTIYF,TGTGCCACCAGCCAAAGGGGGCCTGGAAACACCATATATTTT,TRBD1,TRBV15,-,TRBJ1-3
CASSAGTVSPEAFF,TGTGCCAGCAGTGCCGGGACAGTTTCTCCTGAAGCTTTCTTT,TRBD1,TRBV25-1,-,TRBJ1-1
CASSKASGLAGELTYEQYF,TGTGCCAGCAGCAAAGCATCGGGACTAGCGGGAGAGTTGACCTACGAGCAGTACTTC,-,TRBV21-1,-,TRBJ2-7
CASSLSGGAGNEQFF,TGTGCCAGCAGCTTATCTGGGGGGGCCGGCAATGAGCAGTTCTTC,-,TRBV7-3,many,TRBJ2-1
CASSYRRGVYEQYF,TGTGCCAGCAGTTATCGCCGGGGGGTCTACGAGCAGTACTTC,TRBD2,TRBV6-2/TRBV6-3,few,TRBJ2-7
CASSNALGGLYHEQYF,TGTGCCAGCAGCAACGCCCTCGGGGGGCTCTACCACGAGCAGTACTTC,-,TRBV6-2/TRBV6-3,once,TRBJ2-7
CASSLGGTSSNEQFF,TGTGCCAGCAGCTTAGGTGGGACAAGCTCCAATGAGCAGTTCTTC,-,TRBV11-3,-,TRBJ2-1
CASSARPPLQGKEKYF,TGTGCCAGCAGCGCTCGTCCGCCCCTACAGGGAAAGGAGAAGTACTTC,-,TRBV21-1,-,TRBJ2-7
CASRFRGVYGYTF,TGTGCCAGCAGATTCAGGGGGGTCTATGGCTACACCTTC,TRBD1,TRBV6-5,once,TRBJ1-2
CASRRTSLSYNEQFF,TGTGCCAGCAGAAGGACTAGTCTCAGCTACAATGAGCAGTTCTTC,TRBD2,TRBV6-4,-,TRBJ2-1
CATSRAGGSTDTQYF,TGTGCCACCAGCAGAGCGGGGGGGAGCACAGATACGCAGTATTTT,TRBD2,TRBV15,-,TRBJ2-3
CASSPGGLVYNEQFF,TGTGCCAGCAGCCCCGGTGGACTAGTCTACAATGAGCAGTTCTTC,TRBD2,TRBV7-9,-,TRBJ2-1
CASSLRQGRNEQFF,TGTGCCAGCAGCCTGCGACAGGGGCGGAATGAGCAGTTCTTC,TRBD1,TRBV3-1/TRBV3-2,-,TRBJ2-1
CASSLMGGDTEAFF,TGTGCCAGCAGCTTAATGGGAGGAGACACTGAAGCTTTCTTT,-,TRBV7-9,-,TRBJ1-1
CASSLDTFYGYTF,TGTGCCAGCAGCCTGGACACCTTTTATGGCTACACCTTC,-,TRBV7-2,few,TRBJ1-2
CASSLEGQAGYGYTF,TGCGCCAGCAGCTTGGAGGGACAGGCTGGCTATGGCTACACCTTC,TRBD1,TRBV5-1,-,TRBJ1-2
CASSQDPGQTRNYGYTF,TGTGCCAGCAGCCAAGACCCTGGACAGACGAGAAACTATGGCTACACCTTC,-,TRBV3-1/TRBV3-2,-,TRBJ1-2
CASSGGQETQYF,TGTGCCAGCTCAGGAGGTCAAGAGACCCAGTACTTC,-,TRBV18,-,TRBJ2-5
CASSSTTGGFGYTF,TGTGCCAGCAGCTCCACCACAGGGGGCTTTGGCTACACCTTC,TRBD1,TRBV7-2,-,TRBJ1-2
CASSQDSGGRNEQFF,TGTGCCAGCAGCCAAGATAGCGGGGGTAGGAATGAGCAGTTCTTC,TRBD2,TRBV3-1/TRBV3-2,-,TRBJ2-1
CASSDGTSGEETQYF,TGTGCCAGCAGTGACGGGACTAGCGGAGAAGAGACCCAGTACTTC,TRBD2,TRBV27,-,TRBJ2-5
CASSSSGSTNEKLFF,TGCGCCAGCAGCAGCTCAGGGTCCACTAATGAAAAACTGTTTTTT,-,TRBV5-1,-,TRBJ1-4
CASSHQGGSPLHF,TGTGCCAGCAGCCACCAGGGCGGCTCACCCCTCCACTTT,-,TRBV3-1/TRBV3-2,few,TRBJ1-6
CASSQDSRGSYNEQFF,TGCGCCAGCAGCCAAGATTCCAGGGGCTCCTACAATGAGCAGTTCTTC,-,TRBV4-3,-,TRBJ2-1
CASSLEAGSYEQYF,TGTGCCAGCAGCTTGGAGGCGGGCTCCTACGAGCAGTACTTC,-,TRBV7-2,-,TRBJ2-7
CASIYGPGGEGGELFF,TGTGCCAGTATCTATGGCCCTGGCGGGGAGGGCGGGGAGCTGTTTTTT,TRBD2,TRBV19,-,TRBJ2-2
CASSQDLTENGYTF,TGTGCCAGCAGCCAAGATCTGACGGAGAATGGCTACACCTTC,-,TRBV3-1/TRBV3-2,-,TRBJ1-2
CASSYSKQGSYEQYF,TGTGCCAGCAGTTACTCGAAGCAGGGCTCCTACGAGCAGTACTTC,-,TRBV6-5,-,TRBJ2-7
CASILSGANVLTF,TGTGCCAGCATTCTTTCTGGGGCCAACGTCCTGACTTTC,-,TRBV6-5,-,TRBJ2-6
CASGLVQGQGATEAFF,TGTGCTAGTGGTTTGGTACAAGGACAGGGGGCCACTGAAGCTTTCTTT,TRBD1,TRBV12-5,few,TRBJ1-1
CASSKTGFEQYF,TGTGCCAGCAGTAAAACAGGTTTCGAGCAGTACTTC,-,TRBV28,-,TRBJ2-7
CAISGRLTGTEAFF,TGTGCCATCAGTGGGAGACTAACCGGCACTGAAGCTTTCTTT,-,TRBV10-3,-,TRBJ1-1
CASSQVRNTEAFF,TGTGCCAGCAGCCAAGTCAGGAACACTGAAGCTTTCTTT,-,TRBV6-5,few,TRBJ1-1